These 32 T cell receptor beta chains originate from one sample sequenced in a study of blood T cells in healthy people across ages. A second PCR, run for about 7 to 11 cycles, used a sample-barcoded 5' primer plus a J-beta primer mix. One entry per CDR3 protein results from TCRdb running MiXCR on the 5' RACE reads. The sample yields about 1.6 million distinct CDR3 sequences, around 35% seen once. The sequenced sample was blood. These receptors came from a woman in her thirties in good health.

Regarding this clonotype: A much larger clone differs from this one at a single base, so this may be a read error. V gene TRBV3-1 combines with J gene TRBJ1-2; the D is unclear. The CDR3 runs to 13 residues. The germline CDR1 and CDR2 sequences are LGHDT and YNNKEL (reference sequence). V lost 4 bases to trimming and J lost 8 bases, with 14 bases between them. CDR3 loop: CASSPGIRPGYTF. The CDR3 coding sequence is TGTGCCAGCAGCCCGGGTATCCGGCCCGGCTACACCTTC.

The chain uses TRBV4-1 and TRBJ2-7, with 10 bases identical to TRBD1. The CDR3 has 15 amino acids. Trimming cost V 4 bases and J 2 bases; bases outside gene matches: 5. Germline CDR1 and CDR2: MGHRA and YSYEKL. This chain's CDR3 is CASSPVGTGAYEQYF. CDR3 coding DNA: TGCGCCAGCAGCCCGGTCGGGACAGGGGCCTACGAGCAGTACTTC.

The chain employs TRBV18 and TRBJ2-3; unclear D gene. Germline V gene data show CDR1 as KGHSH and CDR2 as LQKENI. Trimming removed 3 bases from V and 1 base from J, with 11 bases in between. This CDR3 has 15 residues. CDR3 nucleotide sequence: TGTGCCAGCTCACCGTCCTGGAGCGGCACAGATACGCAGTATTTT. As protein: CASSPSWSGTDTQYF.

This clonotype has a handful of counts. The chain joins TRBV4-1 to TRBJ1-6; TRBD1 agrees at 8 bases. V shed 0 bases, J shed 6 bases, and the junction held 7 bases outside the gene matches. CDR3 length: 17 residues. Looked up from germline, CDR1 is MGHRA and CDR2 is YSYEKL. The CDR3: CASSQDGQGNLNSPLHF. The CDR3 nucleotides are TGCGCCAGCAGCCAAGATGGACAGGGAAACCTTAATTCACCCCTCCACTTT.

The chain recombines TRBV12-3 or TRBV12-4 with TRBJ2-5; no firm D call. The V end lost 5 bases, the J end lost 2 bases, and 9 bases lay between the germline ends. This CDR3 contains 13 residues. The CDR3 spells CASSRSRQETQYF. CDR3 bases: TGTGCCAGCAGTAGATCTAGGCAAGAGACCCAGTACTTC.

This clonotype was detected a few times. CDR3 nucleotides: TGTGCCAGCTCACCGGGGACAGTAGCCAAAAACATTCAGTACTTC. This encodes CASSPGTVAKNIQYF. The gene calls are TRBV18 and TRBJ2-4, with 7 bases fitting TRBD1. V lost 3 bases and J lost 0; bases outside the gene matches: 2. There are 15 residues in the CDR3. Germline assignment: CDR1 KGHSH and CDR2 LQKENI.

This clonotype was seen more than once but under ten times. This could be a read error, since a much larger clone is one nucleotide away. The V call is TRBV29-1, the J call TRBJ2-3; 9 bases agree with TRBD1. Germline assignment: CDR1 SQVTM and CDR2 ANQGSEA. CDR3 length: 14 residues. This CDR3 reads CSVGTGDITDTQCF. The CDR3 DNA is TGCAGCGTTGGGACAGGGGATATTACAGATACGCAGTGTTTT.

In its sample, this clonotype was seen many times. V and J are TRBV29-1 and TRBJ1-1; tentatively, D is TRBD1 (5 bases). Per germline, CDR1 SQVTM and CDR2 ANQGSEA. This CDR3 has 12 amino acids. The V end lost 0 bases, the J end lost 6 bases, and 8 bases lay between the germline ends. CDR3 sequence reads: CSVEEGVAEAFF. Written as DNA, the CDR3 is TGCAGCGTTGAAGAGGGGGTCGCTGAAGCTTTCTTT.

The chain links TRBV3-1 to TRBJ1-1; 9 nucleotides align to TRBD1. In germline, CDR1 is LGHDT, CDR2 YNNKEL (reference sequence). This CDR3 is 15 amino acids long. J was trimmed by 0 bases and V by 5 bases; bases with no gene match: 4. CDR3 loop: CASSSRDRVNTEAFF. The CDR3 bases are TGTGCCAGCAGCTCGCGGGACAGGGTGAACACTGAAGCTTTCTTT.

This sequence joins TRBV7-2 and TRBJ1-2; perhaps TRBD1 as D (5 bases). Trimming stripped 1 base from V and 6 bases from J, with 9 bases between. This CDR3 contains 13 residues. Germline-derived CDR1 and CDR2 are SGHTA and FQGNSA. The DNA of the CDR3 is TGTGCCAGCAGCTTAGGAGGGGATAATGGCTACACCTTC. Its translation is CASSLGGDNGYTF.

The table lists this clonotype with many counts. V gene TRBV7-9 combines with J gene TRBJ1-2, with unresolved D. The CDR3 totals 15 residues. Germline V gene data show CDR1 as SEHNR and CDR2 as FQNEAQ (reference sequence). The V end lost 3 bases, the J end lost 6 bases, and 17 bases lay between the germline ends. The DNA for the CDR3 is TGTGCCAGCAGCTTCATCCTCCAAAACATGGATGGCTACACCTTC. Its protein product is CASSFILQNMDGYTF.

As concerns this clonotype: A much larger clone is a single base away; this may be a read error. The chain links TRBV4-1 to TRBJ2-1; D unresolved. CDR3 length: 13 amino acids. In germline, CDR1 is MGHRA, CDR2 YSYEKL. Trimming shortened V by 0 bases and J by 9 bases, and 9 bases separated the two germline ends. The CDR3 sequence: CASSQERRSEQFF. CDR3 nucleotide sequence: TGCGCCAGCAGCCAAGAGCGGCGCAGTGAGCAGTTCTTC.

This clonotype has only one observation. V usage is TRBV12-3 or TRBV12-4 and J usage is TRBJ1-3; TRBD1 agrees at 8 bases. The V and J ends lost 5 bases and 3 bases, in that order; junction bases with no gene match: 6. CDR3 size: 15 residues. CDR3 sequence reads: CASSAGTGGGNTIYF. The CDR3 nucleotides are TGTGCCAGCAGTGCTGGGACAGGAGGTGGAAACACCATATATTTT.

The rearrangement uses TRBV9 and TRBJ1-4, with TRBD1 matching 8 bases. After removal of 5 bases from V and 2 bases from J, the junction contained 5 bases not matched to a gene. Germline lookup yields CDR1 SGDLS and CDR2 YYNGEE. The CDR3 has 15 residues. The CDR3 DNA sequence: TGTGCCAGCAGTGGGACAGGTGCCACTAATGAAAAACTGTTTTTT. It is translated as CASSGTGATNEKLFF.

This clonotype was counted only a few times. The DNA for the CDR3 is TGTGCCAGCAGCCTTGGGGGGGCTCTAGCGGGAGTCTACAATGAGCAGTTCTTC. Amino acids: CASSLGGALAGVYNEQFF. V usage is TRBV7-2 and J usage is TRBJ2-1; 10 bases line up with TRBD2. J was trimmed by 3 bases and V by 5 bases; bases with no gene match: 13. CDR3 length: 18 residues. Germline-derived CDR1 and CDR2 are SGHTA and FQGNSA.

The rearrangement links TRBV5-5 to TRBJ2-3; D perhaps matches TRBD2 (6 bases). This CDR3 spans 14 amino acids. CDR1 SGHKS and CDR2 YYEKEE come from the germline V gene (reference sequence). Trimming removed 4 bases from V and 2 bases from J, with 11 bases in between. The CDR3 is CASSMTDYTDTQYF. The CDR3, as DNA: TGTGCCAGCAGCATGACGGACTACACAGATACGCAGTATTTT.

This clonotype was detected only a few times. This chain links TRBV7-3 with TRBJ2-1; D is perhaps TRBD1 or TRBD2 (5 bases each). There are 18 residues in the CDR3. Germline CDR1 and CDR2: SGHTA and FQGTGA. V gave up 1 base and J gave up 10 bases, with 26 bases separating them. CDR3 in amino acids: CASSLNYIPAKGTGEQFF. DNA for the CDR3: TGTGCCAGCAGCTTAAATTACATTCCAGCTAAGGGGACCGGGGAGCAGTTCTTC.

CDR3 in DNA: TGTGCCAGCAGTATCGGGACTAGCGGGAGAGATGAGCAGTTCTTC. Its protein product is CASSIGTSGRDEQFF. The rearrangement uses TRBV6-5 and TRBJ2-1; 14 nucleotides match TRBD2. The germline CDR1 and CDR2 sequences are MNHEY and SVGAGI. J gave up 8 bases and V 5 bases, and 5 bases lay outside the gene matches. There are 15 residues in the CDR3.

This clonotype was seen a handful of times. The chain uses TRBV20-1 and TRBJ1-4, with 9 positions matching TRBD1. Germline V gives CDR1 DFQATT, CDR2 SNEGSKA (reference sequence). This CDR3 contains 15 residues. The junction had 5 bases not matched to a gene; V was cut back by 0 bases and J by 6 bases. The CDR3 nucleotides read TGCAGTGCTAGAGATCCGGGGACAGGGTATGAAAAACTGTTTTTT. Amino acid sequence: CSARDPGTGYEKLFF.

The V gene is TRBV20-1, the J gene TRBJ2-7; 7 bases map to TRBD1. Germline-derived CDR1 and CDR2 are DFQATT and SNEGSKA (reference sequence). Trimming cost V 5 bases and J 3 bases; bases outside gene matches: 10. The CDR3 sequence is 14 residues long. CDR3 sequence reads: CSALETGSGYEQYF. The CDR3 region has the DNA TGCAGTGCTCTAGAGACAGGGTCCGGCTACGAGCAGTACTTC.

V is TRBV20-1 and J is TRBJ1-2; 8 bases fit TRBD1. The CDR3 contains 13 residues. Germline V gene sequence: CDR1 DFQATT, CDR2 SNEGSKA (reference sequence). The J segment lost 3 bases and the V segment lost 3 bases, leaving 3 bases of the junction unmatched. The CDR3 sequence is CSARDRDDYGYTF. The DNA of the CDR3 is TGCAGTGCTAGGGACAGGGACGACTATGGCTACACCTTC.

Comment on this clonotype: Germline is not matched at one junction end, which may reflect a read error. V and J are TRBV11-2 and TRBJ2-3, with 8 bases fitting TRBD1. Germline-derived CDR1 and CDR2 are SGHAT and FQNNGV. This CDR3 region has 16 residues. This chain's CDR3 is CAGSLEGRGRTDTQYF. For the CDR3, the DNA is TGTGCCGGCAGCTTAGAGGGCAGGGGGCGTACAGATACGCAGTATTTT.

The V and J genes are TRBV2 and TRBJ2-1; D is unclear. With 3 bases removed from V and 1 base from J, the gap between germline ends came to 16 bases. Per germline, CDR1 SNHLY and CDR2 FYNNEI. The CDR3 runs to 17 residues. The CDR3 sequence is CASSEVPFKESYNEQFF. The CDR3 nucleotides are TGTGCCAGCAGTGAGGTTCCCTTTAAGGAGTCCTACAATGAGCAGTTCTTC.

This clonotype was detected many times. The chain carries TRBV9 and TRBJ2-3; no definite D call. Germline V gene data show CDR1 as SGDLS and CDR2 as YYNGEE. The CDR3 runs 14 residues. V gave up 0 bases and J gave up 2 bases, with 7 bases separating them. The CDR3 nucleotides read TGTGCCAGCAGCGTAGAGGGTTTCACAGATACGCAGTATTTT. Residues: CASSVEGFTDTQYF. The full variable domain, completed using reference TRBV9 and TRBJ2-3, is DSGVTQTPKHLITATGQRVTLRCSPRSGDLSVYWYQQSLDQGLQFLIQYYNGEERAKGNILERFSAQQFPDLHSELNLSSLELGDSALYFCASSVEGFTDTQYFGPGTRLTVL.

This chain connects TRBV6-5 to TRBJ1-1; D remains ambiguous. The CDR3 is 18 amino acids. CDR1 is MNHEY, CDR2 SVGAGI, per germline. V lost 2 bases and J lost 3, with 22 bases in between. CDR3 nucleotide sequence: TGTGCCAGCAGTTACCCAGAGGGTGCATCTTCCTATGACACTGAAGCTTTCTTT. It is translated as CASSYPEGASSYDTEAFF.

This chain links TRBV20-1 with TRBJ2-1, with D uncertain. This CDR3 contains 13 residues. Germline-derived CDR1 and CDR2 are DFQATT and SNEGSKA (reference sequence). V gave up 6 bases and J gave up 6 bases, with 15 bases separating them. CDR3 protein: CSARNPTGNEQFF. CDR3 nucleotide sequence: TGCAGTGCCCGTAACCCGACTGGCAATGAGCAGTTCTTC.

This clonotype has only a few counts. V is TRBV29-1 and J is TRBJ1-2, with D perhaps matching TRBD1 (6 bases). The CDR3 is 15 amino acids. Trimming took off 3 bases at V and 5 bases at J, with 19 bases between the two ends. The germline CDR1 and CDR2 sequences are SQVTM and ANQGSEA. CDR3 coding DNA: TGCAGCGTTGAGGGCTGGGGGCAGGATGAGTATGGCTACACCTTC. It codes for CSVEGWGQDEYGYTF.

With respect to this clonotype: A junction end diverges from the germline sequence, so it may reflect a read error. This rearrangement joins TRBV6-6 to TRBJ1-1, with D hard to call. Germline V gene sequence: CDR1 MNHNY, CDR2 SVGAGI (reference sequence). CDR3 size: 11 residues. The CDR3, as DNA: TGTGCCAGCAGTTCGGTGACGGAAGTTTTCTTT. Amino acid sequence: CASSSVTEVFF.

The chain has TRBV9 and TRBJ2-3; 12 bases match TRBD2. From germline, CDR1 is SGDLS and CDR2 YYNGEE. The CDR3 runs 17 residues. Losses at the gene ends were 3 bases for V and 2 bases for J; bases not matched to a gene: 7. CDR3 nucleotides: TGTGCCAGCAGCGCAAGCCTAGCGGGAGGGCCCACAGATACGCAGTATTTT. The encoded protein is CASSASLAGGPTDTQYF.

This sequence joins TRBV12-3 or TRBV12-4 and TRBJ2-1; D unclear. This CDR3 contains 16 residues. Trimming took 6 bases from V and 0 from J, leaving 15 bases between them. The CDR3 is CASSLNRLFSYNEQFF. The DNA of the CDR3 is TGTGCCAGCAGCTTAAATAGGCTTTTCTCCTACAATGAGCAGTTCTTC.

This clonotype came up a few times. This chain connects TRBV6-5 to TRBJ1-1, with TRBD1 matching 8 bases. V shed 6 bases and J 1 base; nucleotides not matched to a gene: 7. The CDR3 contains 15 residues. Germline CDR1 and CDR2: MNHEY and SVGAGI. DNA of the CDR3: TGTGCCAGCAGCAGAGGACAGGGAACGAACACTGAAGCTTTCTTT. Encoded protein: CASSRGQGTNTEAFF.

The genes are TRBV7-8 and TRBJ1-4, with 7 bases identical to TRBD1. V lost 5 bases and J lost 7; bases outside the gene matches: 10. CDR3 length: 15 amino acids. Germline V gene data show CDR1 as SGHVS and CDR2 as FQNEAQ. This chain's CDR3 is CASSAEGAGGEKLFF. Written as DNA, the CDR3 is TGTGCCAGCAGCGCCGAGGGGGCGGGAGGTGAAAAACTGTTTTTT.